Listed below are T cell receptor beta chains from one sample, sequenced in a study of beta chain features in type 1 diabetes. Assay used: immunoSEQ multiplex PCR; TCRdb lists only in-frame clones, some missing. The sample carries about 160,000 clones, 7.5% to 9.5% recorded once. Sequences were obtained from central memory CD4+ T cells from blood. All receptors come from a woman aged 18-29 years in good health. Each CDR3 is given with its conserved first and last residue. D genes are given only for firm matches. Size is omitted from some rows. Given values are once, few, many or a class for expanded clones.

J gene: TRBJ2-5; D gene: .; V gene: TRBV7-3; clone size: .; CDR3 DNA: TGTGCCAGCAGTATACAGGGGGGGGAGACCCAGTACTTC; CDR3 protein: CASSIQGGETQYF
J gene: TRBJ2-7; D gene: TRBD1; V gene: TRBV7-2; clone size: few; CDR3 DNA: TGTGCCAGCAGCGAGAGTCCCGGGACAGGGTTAGCCTACGAGCAGTACTTC; CDR3 protein: CASSESPGTGLAYEQYF
J gene: TRBJ2-3; D gene: TRBD1; V gene: TRBV19; clone size: .; CDR3 DNA: TGTGCCAGTCGGGACAGGGCTAGCACAGATACGCAGTATTTT; CDR3 protein: CASRDRASTDTQYF
J gene: TRBJ2-7; D gene: TRBD1; V gene: TRBV19; clone size: once; CDR3 DNA: TGTGCCAGTACTAAAGGGACAGGGGCCTACGAGCAGTACTTC; CDR3 protein: CASTKGTGAYEQYF
J gene: TRBJ2-5; D gene: TRBD1; V gene: TRBV5-8; clone size: few; CDR3 DNA: TGTGCCAGCTCTCGGGGACAGGGGGCTTCGGAGACCCAGTACTTC; CDR3 protein: CASSRGQGASETQYF
J gene: TRBJ1-6; D gene: TRBD1; V gene: TRBV7-3; clone size: many; CDR3 DNA: TGTGCCAGCAGCTTAATGGGACAGGGAAATTCACCCCTCCACTTT; CDR3 protein: CASSLMGQGNSPLHF
J gene: TRBJ2-5; D gene: .; V gene: TRBV2; clone size: .; CDR3 DNA: TGTGCCAGCGGGACTGAGCAAGAGACCCAGTACTTC; CDR3 protein: CASGTEQETQYF
J gene: TRBJ1-2; D gene: .; V gene: TRBV7-2; clone size: .; CDR3 DNA: TGTGCCAGCAGCTTAGTATCAGGGATGAACTATGGCTACACCTTC; CDR3 protein: CASSLVSGMNYGYTF
J gene: TRBJ2-3; D gene: TRBD2; V gene: TRBV25-1; clone size: .; CDR3 DNA: TGTGCCAGCAGCTTAGCGGGAGACATGGATACGCAGTATTTT; CDR3 protein: CASSLAGDMDTQYF
J gene: TRBJ1-2; D gene: TRBD1; V gene: TRBV9; clone size: .; CDR3 DNA: TGTGCCAGCAGCGGGGGACAGGGGGCGCTTGGCTACACCTTC; CDR3 protein: CASSGGQGALGYTF
J gene: TRBJ1-2; D gene: .; V gene: TRBV30; clone size: .; CDR3 DNA: TGTGCCTGGAGGGTGGCAGGGAACTATGGCTACACCTTC; CDR3 protein: CAWRVAGNYGYTF
J gene: TRBJ2-5; D gene: .; V gene: TRBV7-2; clone size: few; CDR3 DNA: TGTGCCAGCAGCCTCTCCTTTGGGGGCCAGGAGACCCAGTACTTC; CDR3 protein: CASSLSFGGQETQYF
J gene: TRBJ2-3; D gene: TRBD2; V gene: TRBV7-2; clone size: few; CDR3 DNA: TGTGCCAGCAGCCTTAGGTCGGTGGGACTTAGCGGGGCACATACGCAGTATTTT; CDR3 protein: CASSLRSVGLSGAHTQYF
J gene: TRBJ2-2; D gene: .; V gene: TRBV15; clone size: few; CDR3 DNA: TGTGCCACCAGCAGAGATCAAGCGGCCGCCGGGGAGCTGTTTTTT; CDR3 protein: CATSRDQAAAGELFF
J gene: TRBJ1-1; D gene: .; V gene: TRBV18; clone size: few; CDR3 DNA: TGTGCCAGCTCACCCCAGAGCACAGACACTGAAGCTTTCTTT; CDR3 protein: CASSPQSTDTEAFF
J gene: TRBJ2-7; D gene: TRBD2; V gene: TRBV29-1; clone size: few; CDR3 DNA: TGCAGCGCTCTACTAGCGGGGTTCTACGAGCAGTACTTC; CDR3 protein: CSALLAGFYEQYF
J gene: TRBJ2-4; D gene: TRBD2; V gene: TRBV7-8; clone size: few; CDR3 DNA: TGTGCCAGCAGCTTCGGACTAGCGGGGGCCGTAGCCAAAAACATTCAGTACTTC; CDR3 protein: CASSFGLAGAVAKNIQYF
J gene: TRBJ2-1; D gene: TRBD2; V gene: TRBV29-1; clone size: few; CDR3 DNA: TGCAGCGTTGTAGGTGGGAGGGCCTCGTACAATGAGCAGTTCTTC; CDR3 protein: CSVVGGRASYNEQFF
J gene: TRBJ2-7; D gene: .; V gene: TRBV5-6; clone size: .; CDR3 DNA: TGTGCCAGCAGCATCCGGGTGGGCTACGAGCAGTACTTC; CDR3 protein: CASSIRVGYEQYF
J gene: TRBJ2-1; D gene: .; V gene: TRBV5-1; clone size: .; CDR3 DNA: TGCGCCAGCAGCTTTAACATTCAGACAGGAGGAACCTACAATGAGCAGTTCTTC; CDR3 protein: CASSFNIQTGGTYNEQFF
J gene: TRBJ2-1; D gene: TRBD2; V gene: TRBV5-1; clone size: .; CDR3 DNA: TGCGCCAGCAGCGTCGACGGGGGGGTTGGGGAGCAGTTCTTC; CDR3 protein: CASSVDGGVGEQFF
J gene: TRBJ1-2; D gene: .; V gene: TRBV29-1; clone size: few; CDR3 DNA: TGCAGCGCGCAGACAGGTTCGCAAGGGGGTTATGGCTACACCTTC; CDR3 protein: CSAQTGSQGGYGYTF
J gene: TRBJ1-1; D gene: TRBD1; V gene: TRBV7-2; clone size: few; CDR3 DNA: TGTGCCAGCAGCTTAGATGGGACAGTGAACACTGAAGCTTTCTTT; CDR3 protein: CASSLDGTVNTEAFF
J gene: TRBJ1-4; D gene: TRBD1; V gene: TRBV7-9; clone size: few; CDR3 DNA: TGTGCCAGCAGCTCACAGGGGGCCAGTGAAAAACTGTTTTTT; CDR3 protein: CASSSQGASEKLFF
J gene: TRBJ1-2; D gene: .; V gene: TRBV7-8; clone size: few; CDR3 DNA: TGTGCCAGCAGCCCAGGGGACGGCTACACCTTC; CDR3 protein: CASSPGDGYTF
J gene: TRBJ1-6; D gene: .; V gene: TRBV30; clone size: few; CDR3 DNA: TGTGCCTGGAGATTGGCCAGGACAGACCCACCCCTCCACTTT; CDR3 protein: CAWRLARTDPPLHF
J gene: TRBJ1-2; D gene: .; V gene: TRBV11-3; clone size: few; CDR3 DNA: TGTGCCAGCAGCGCCCACCGGGAAGCTAACTATGGCTACACCTTC; CDR3 protein: CASSAHREANYGYTF
J gene: TRBJ2-6; D gene: .; V gene: TRBV6-1; clone size: few; CDR3 DNA: TGTGCCAGCACGGTCTCTGGGGCCAACGTCCTGACTTTC; CDR3 protein: CASTVSGANVLTF
J gene: TRBJ2-1; D gene: TRBD2; V gene: TRBV6-5; clone size: many; CDR3 DNA: TGTGCCAGCAGGGGACTAGCGGGGTACAATGAGCAGTTCTTC; CDR3 protein: CASRGLAGYNEQFF
J gene: TRBJ1-6; D gene: .; V gene: TRBV5-1; clone size: .; CDR3 DNA: TGCGCCAGCAGCTTCCCCGAGGAAGGCTCACCCCTCCACTTT; CDR3 protein: CASSFPEEGSPLHF
J gene: TRBJ2-1; D gene: TRBD1; V gene: TRBV4-1; clone size: .; CDR3 DNA: TGCGCCAGCAGCCGCCCTGGACAGGGGGCGGATGAGCAGTTCTTC; CDR3 protein: CASSRPGQGADEQFF
J gene: TRBJ1-2; D gene: .; V gene: TRBV27; clone size: few; CDR3 DNA: TGTGCCAGCAGTCCCATCCGGGGGGAGAGCTATGGCTACACCTTC; CDR3 protein: CASSPIRGESYGYTF
J gene: TRBJ2-5; D gene: .; V gene: TRBV30; clone size: few; CDR3 DNA: TGTGCCTGGAGTGTGATGGGCAGAAAAGAGACCCAGTACTTC; CDR3 protein: CAWSVMGRKETQYF
J gene: TRBJ2-1; D gene: TRBD1; V gene: TRBV10-3; clone size: .; CDR3 DNA: TGTGCCATCAGAGGGACAGGGAACAATGAGCAGTTCTTC; CDR3 protein: CAIRGTGNNEQFF
J gene: TRBJ2-5; D gene: .; V gene: TRBV2; clone size: few; CDR3 DNA: TGTGCCAGCAGTTCGGACAGCCAAGAGACCCAGTACTTC; CDR3 protein: CASSSDSQETQYF
J gene: TRBJ2-7; D gene: .; V gene: TRBV6-6; clone size: .; CDR3 DNA: TGTGCCAGCAGCTACGTCGACACATTCGAGCAGTACTTC; CDR3 protein: CASSYVDTFEQYF
J gene: TRBJ1-2; D gene: TRBD1; V gene: TRBV12-5; clone size: .; CDR3 DNA: TGTGCTAGTGGTGCCCCGACAGGGGAGGATGGCTACACCTTC; CDR3 protein: CASGAPTGEDGYTF
J gene: TRBJ2-5; D gene: .; V gene: TRBV29-1; clone size: .; CDR3 DNA: TGCAGCGTTGACCGTTCCTGGGAGTACCAAGAGACCCAGTACTTC; CDR3 protein: CSVDRSWEYQETQYF
J gene: TRBJ2-3; D gene: TRBD1; V gene: TRBV7-2; clone size: .; CDR3 DNA: TGTGCCAGCAGCCGGACAGGAACAGATACGCAGTATTTT; CDR3 protein: CASSRTGTDTQYF
J gene: TRBJ1-2; D gene: .; V gene: TRBV5-6; clone size: .; CDR3 DNA: TGTGCCAGCAGCTTGACAGGGATGGGGGTCTATGGCTACACCTTC; CDR3 protein: CASSLTGMGVYGYTF
J gene: TRBJ1-1; D gene: .; V gene: TRBV4-3; clone size: once; CDR3 DNA: TGCGCCAGCAGCCAAGATGGGAGGGCAGGGATGGGCACTGAAGCTTTCTTT; CDR3 protein: CASSQDGRAGMGTEAFF